A selection of T cell receptor beta chains follows, all from one sample in a study of tumor and adjacent non-tumor tissue in lung cancer. A single record per CDR3 protein comes from TCRdb applying MiXCR to the multiplex PCR reads. The sample shows about 86,000 distinct CDR3 sequences, around 82% of them seen only once. The material sequenced was distant non-tumor lung tissue. Receptors originate from a woman aged 45-65 years with non-small cell lung cancer. CDR3s include the opening cysteine and the closing phenylalanine or tryptophan. The D gene is left open where the match is weak. Only part of the rows carry a size: once, few, many, or a class if the clone is expanded.

TRBJ1-2,TRBV2,NA,NA,TGTGCCAGCAGTGAGGGGGGGGCGCCCGTTAACTATGGCTACACCTTC,CASSEGGAPVNYGYTF
TRBJ2-1,TRBV29-1,TRBD2,NA,TGCAGCGTCTCGAGCGGGAGGGCCGGAGATGAGCAGTTCTTC,CSVSSGRAGDEQFF
TRBJ1-1,TRBV12-3/TRBV12-4,TRBD1,NA,TGTGTCAGCACCCAGGACAGGCGCATTGAAGCTTTCTTT,CVSTQDRRIEAFF
TRBJ1-1,TRBV19,NA,many,TGTGCCAGTATCGCAAACAGTGAAGCTTTCTTT,CASIANSEAFF
TRBJ2-1,TRBV24-1,NA,NA,TGTGGCACCAGTGTAAAGGGTACACAGGGTCTCTACAATGAGCAGTTATTC,CGTSVKGTQGLYNEQLF
TRBJ2-5,TRBV18,NA,few,TGTGCCAGCTCACGGAGGGGGCAAGAGACCCAGTACTTC,CASSRRGQETQYF
TRBJ1-5,TRBV6-5,TRBD1,NA,TGTGCCAGCAGACGAGGGTCAGGGGGCCTTCAGCCCCAGCATTTT,CASRRGSGGLQPQHF
TRBJ2-7,TRBV28,TRBD1,many,TGTGCCAGCAGTTTAGCAGGACAGGGCGCCTCCTACGAGCAGTACTTC,CASSLAGQGASYEQYF
TRBJ2-2,TRBV12-3/TRBV12-4,TRBD1,NA,TGTGCCAGCAGTTTCCCCGGGACAGTGTCCACCTGGGAGCTGTTTTTT,CASSFPGTVSTWELFF
TRBJ2-3,TRBV4-1,TRBD2,NA,TGCGTCAGCAGCCAAGGCGACCGACTAGCGGCAGATACACAGTATTTT,CVSSQGDRLAADTQYF
TRBJ2-7,TRBV28,NA,NA,TGTGCCAGCAGTTTCAGGGGGGATCAGTACTTC,CASSFRGDQYF
TRBJ1-4,TRBV6-5,TRBD1,NA,TGTGTCAGCAGTGACGAAGGGTCGAGGACAGGGGCAGCTAATGAAAAACTGTTTTTT,CVSSDEGSRTGAANEKLFF
TRBJ2-1,TRBV12-3/TRBV12-4,NA,NA,TGTATCAGCAGTTCCCCGGGACGGGGATCTGATGAGCAGTTCTTC,CISSSPGRGSDEQFF
TRBJ2-1,TRBV6-6,NA,NA,TGTGCCAGCAGAATTATCCTAGAGAATGAGCAGTTCTTC,CASRIILENEQFF
TRBJ2-1,TRBV6-2/TRBV6-3,NA,NA,TGTGCCAGCGGGAAAAACATACAGTTCTTC,CASGKNIQFF
TRBJ2-5,TRBV6-5,TRBD1,NA,TGTGCCAGCAATAGGCAGGGGGTCCAGTACTTC,CASNRQGVQYF
TRBJ1-2,TRBV6-1,NA,once,TGTGCAAGTAGGATAGACTATGGCTACACCTTC,CASRIDYGYTF
TRBJ1-5,TRBV4-2,NA,NA,TGTGCCAGCAGCCAAGACCTCACTAACAATCAGCCACATCATTTT,CASSQDLTNNQPHHF